Following are 29 T cell receptor beta chains from one sample sequenced in a study of cytomegalovirus exposure and HLA in healthy donors. The data were produced by immunoSEQ multiplex PCR, yet TCRdb's version contains in-frame clones alone and is incomplete. The repertoire has 150,000 to 200,000 clones, less than 90% of them found once; the top ten carry 2% to 2.5%. Sequencing input: PBMCs. These receptors all stem from a woman in her late teens or twenties in good health and CMV-seronegative.

The chain joins TRBV19 to TRBJ1-5, with a possible D match to TRBD1 (5 bases). The length of the CDR3 is 15 residues. Germline V gene lookup returns CDR1 LNHDA and CDR2 SQIVND (reference sequence). Trimming left V 3 bases short and J 4 bases short, with 13 bases between. CDR3 sequence reads: CASSIPRTLNQPQHF. CDR3 DNA: TGTGCCAGTAGTATTCCCCGGACACTGAATCAGCCCCAGCATTTT.

The chain has TRBV27 and TRBJ2-3; D unresolved. CDR3 size: 14 residues. V was pared by 2 bases and J by 2 bases, with 8 bases between. The germline CDR1 and CDR2 sequences are MNHEY and SMNVEV (reference sequence). CDR3 nucleotide sequence: TGTGCCAGCAGTTTAAATAGTTACACAGATACGCAGTATTTT. Its translation: CASSLNSYTDTQYF.

The rearrangement links TRBV6-1 to TRBJ1-4; 10 nucleotides agree with TRBD1. This CDR3 spans 13 amino acids. The germline V gene has CDR1 MNHNS and CDR2 SASEGT. Trimming took 8 bases from V and 8 from J; bases not matched to a gene: 5. CDR3 nucleotide sequence: TGTGCCAGCTTCGGGACAGGGGTAGAAAAACTGTTTTTT. Protein product: CASFGTGVEKLFF.

This rearrangement joins TRBV10-3 to TRBJ1-1; 8 bases fit TRBD1. Germline trimming cut 5 bases from V and 6 bases from J; bases unmatched to any gene: 11. The CDR3 contains 15 residues. Germline CDR1 ENHRY, CDR2 SYGVKD. The CDR3 is CAISPHGQGAAEAFF. CDR3 nucleotide sequence: TGTGCCATCAGTCCTCATGGTCAGGGGGCCGCTGAAGCTTTCTTT.

The gene calls are TRBV5-1 and TRBJ1-1; D remains unclear. Trimming pared 5 bases from V and 5 bases from J, leaving 13 bases between. Germline-derived CDR1 and CDR2 are SGHRS and YFSETQ. CDR3 length: 13 amino acids. The CDR3 loop reads CASRVSWRTEAFF. The CDR3 DNA reads TGCGCCAGCAGGGTAAGCTGGAGAACTGAAGCTTTCTTT. The whole variable domain, filled in from reference TRBV5-1 and TRBJ1-1, reads KAGVTQTPRYLIKTRGQQVTLSCSPISGHRSVSWYQQTPGQGLQFLFEYFSETQRNKGNFPGRFSGRQFSNSRSEMNVSTLELGDSALYLCASRVSWRTEAFFGQGTRLTVV.

V and J are TRBV27 and TRBJ1-4; D is unclear. This CDR3 has 18 amino acids. Germline lookup yields CDR1 MNHEY and CDR2 SMNVEV (reference sequence). Trimming pared 1 base from V and 5 bases from J, leaving 20 bases between. CDR3 coding DNA: TGTGCCAGCAGTTTATTCCCGACCATGCATACAGACAATGAAAAACTGTTTTTT. It translates to CASSLFPTMHTDNEKLFF.

The chain links TRBV11-2 to TRBJ2-7, with 13 nucleotides matching TRBD2. This CDR3 region has 16 residues. CDR1 and CDR2 from the germline V gene are SGHAT and FQNNGV. Trimming removed 3 bases from V and 6 bases from J; junction bases left unmatched: 8. The CDR3 nucleotides read TGTGCCAGCAGCTTGGGGACTAGCGGGATCGGGACCGAGCAGTACTTC. Protein product: CASSLGTSGIGTEQYF.

The chain combines TRBV2 with TRBJ2-5; a possible D gene is TRBD2 (6 bases). CDR1 is SNHLY and CDR2 is FYNNEI in the germline V gene. The CDR3 contains 14 residues. The V end was cut by 3 bases, the J end by 4 bases, with 12 bases between. CDR3: CASSDRSGVETQYF. CDR3 nucleotide sequence: TGTGCCAGCAGTGATAGGTCGGGAGTAGAGACCCAGTACTTC.

The chain carries TRBV5-1 and TRBJ1-1, with TRBD1 matching 8 bases. The CDR3 is 14 amino acids. Germline trimming cut 4 bases from V and 1 base from J; bases unmatched to any gene: 3. Germline V gene sequence: CDR1 SGHRS, CDR2 YFSETQ. The CDR3 DNA reads TGCGCCAGCAGCCCGGGACAGGCGAACACTGAAGCTTTCTTT. Its protein product is CASSPGQANTEAFF.

The chain is built from TRBV20-1 and TRBJ1-2, with D perhaps matching TRBD1 (6 bases). The CDR3 totals 11 residues. V was clipped by 6 bases and J by 8 bases, with 13 bases between them. Germline assignment: CDR1 DFQATT and CDR2 SNEGSKA (reference sequence). Written as DNA, the CDR3 is TGCAGTGCCGGGGGGGCGGGAGGCTACACCTTC. This gives the protein CSAGGAGGYTF.

V usage is TRBV4-1 and J usage is TRBJ1-5, with TRBD1 matching over 7 bases. V was pared by 0 bases and J by 3 bases, with 5 bases of the junction left unmatched. The CDR3 covers 16 residues. Germline V CDR1 and CDR2: MGHRA, YSYEKL. The CDR3 DNA follows: TGCGCCAGCAGCCAAGATGCGGGACAGTCCAATCAGCCCCAGCATTTT. Translated: CASSQDAGQSNQPQHF.

CDR3 sequence (DNA): TGCGCCAGCAGGGAGGGGGCCCTATCGGACAGGGCCGCCTACGAGCAGTACTTC. It translates to CASREGALSDRAAYEQYF. J is TRBJ2-7 and V is TRBV10-2; 8 bases align to TRBD1. CDR3 length equals 18 residues. V shed 6 bases, J shed 2 bases, and the junction held 18 bases outside the gene matches. Germline CDR1 reads WSHSY; CDR2 reads SAAADI.

CDR3 loop: CASSPGAGQETQYF. The CDR3 region has the DNA TGTGCCAGCAGCCCTGGGGCAGGGCAAGAGACCCAGTACTTC. The chain combines TRBV7-2 with TRBJ2-5; perhaps TRBD1 as D (5 bases). Germline assignment: CDR1 SGHTA and CDR2 FQGNSA. The CDR3 spans 14 residues. V lost 5 bases, J lost 2 bases, and 12 bases lay in between.

This clone was recorded only once. The chain employs TRBV7-2 and TRBJ1-4, with D maybe TRBD1 (5 bases). V lost 5 bases and J 8 bases, leaving 18 bases between the germline ends. The germline V gene has CDR1 SGHTA and CDR2 FQGNSA. The CDR3 runs to 15 residues. The CDR3: CASSPPGGEGEKLFF. CDR3 nucleotide sequence: TGTGCCAGCAGCCCCCCCGGGGGTGAAGGAGAAAAACTGTTTTTT.

This chain links TRBV27 with TRBJ1-6; D is unresolved. Trimming left V 3 bases short and J 5 bases short, with 5 bases between. This CDR3 contains 13 residues. CDR1 MNHEY and CDR2 SMNVEV come from the germline V gene (reference sequence). The CDR3 spells CASSLADNSPLHF. In DNA form, the CDR3 reads TGTGCCAGCAGTTTGGCGGATAATTCACCCCTCCACTTT.

This clone has just one count. V gene TRBV10-3 combines with J gene TRBJ2-1, with D perhaps TRBD2 (6 bases). The CDR3 is 15 residues long. V lost 4 bases, J lost 2 bases, and 12 bases lay in between. The germline V gene encodes CDR1 ENHRY and CDR2 SYGVKD. The CDR3 protein is CAISGSGETYNEQFF. DNA of the CDR3: TGTGCCATCAGTGGTTCGGGAGAAACCTACAATGAGCAGTTCTTC.

The chain has TRBV3-2 and TRBJ2-7; the table's TRBD2 call for D was not verified on the DNA. TRBV3-2 is described as a pseudogene. This CDR3 comprises 9 residues. CDR3 sequence (DNA): TGTGCATATTCTGACGAGCAGTACTTC. The encoded protein is CAYSDEQYF.

The genes are TRBV27 and TRBJ2-7, with TRBD2 identical over 9 bases. With 3 bases clipped from V and 3 bases from J, the junction kept 6 bases outside the gene matches. Germline loops: CDR1 MNHEY, CDR2 SMNVEV (reference sequence). The CDR3 extends over 15 amino acids. The CDR3 bases are TGTGCCAGCAGTTTTAGCTTTAGCGGGAGCTACGAGCAGTACTTC. Translating gives CASSFSFSGSYEQYF.

This clone was counted many times. V usage is TRBV7-9 and J usage is TRBJ1-1; D is unclear. Germline V gene sequence: CDR1 SEHNR, CDR2 FQNEAQ (reference sequence). V was trimmed by 2 bases and J by 0 bases, leaving 10 bases between them. This CDR3 is built from 15 residues. CDR3 loop: CASSLMGSMNTEAFF. As DNA, the CDR3 is TGTGCCAGCAGCTTAATGGGCAGTATGAACACTGAAGCTTTCTTT.

The chain joins TRBV11-1 to TRBJ2-7, with TRBD1 matching 7 bases. The CDR3 sequence is 13 residues long. V was clipped by 5 bases and J by 5 bases; unmatched bases: 6. Germline CDR1 reads SGHAT; CDR2 reads FQDESV (reference sequence). DNA of the CDR3: TGTGCCAGCAGCCCGGGACAGAAGGACGAGCAGTACTTC. Its translation is CASSPGQKDEQYF.

This clone was detected a few times. The rearrangement uses TRBV4-1 and TRBJ1-2; D is unresolved. V lost 0 bases and J lost 5, with 19 bases in between. CDR1 is MGHRA and CDR2 is YSYEKL in the germline V gene. The CDR3 runs 17 residues. CDR3 sequence (DNA): TGCGCCAGCAGCCAAGATGATAACCCTTGGGCCCGGTATGGCTACACCTTC. Translating gives CASSQDDNPWARYGYTF.

In nucleotides, the CDR3 is TGTGCCAGCAGTGACTCGCATTATAGCCCAGGGCTGTTCTTC. This translates into CASSDSHYSPGLFF. The J gene is TRBJ2-1, the V gene TRBV6-4; maybe TRBD1 (5 bases). V shed 0 bases and J shed 15 bases, with 18 bases lying between them. Germline CDR1 MRHNA, CDR2 SNTAGT. The CDR3 is made up of 14 amino acids.

The chain joins TRBV7-9 to TRBJ2-7; the match to TRBD2 covers 9 bases. V gave up 6 bases and J gave up 0 bases; unmatched junction bases: 6. This CDR3 is built from 15 residues. CDR1 SEHNR and CDR2 FQNEAQ come from the germline V gene (reference sequence). CDR3 DNA: TGTGCCAGCAGTTCCCGGACTAGCGCCTCCTACGAGCAGTACTTC. It specifies CASSSRTSASYEQYF.

The genes are TRBV7-6 and TRBJ1-5; 8 nucleotides align to TRBD1. There are 15 residues in the CDR3. Germline CDR1 SGHVS, CDR2 FNYEAQ. With 1 base clipped from V and 5 bases from J, the junction kept 4 bases outside the gene matches. The CDR3 is CASSLDAGGDQPQHF. DNA for the CDR3: TGTGCCAGCAGCTTAGATGCAGGGGGCGATCAGCCCCAGCATTTT.

The chain has TRBV12-5 and TRBJ2-3; 9 nucleotides line up with TRBD2. CDR1 and CDR2 from the germline V gene are LGHNT and FRNRAP. The V segment lost 0 bases and the J segment 5 bases; nucleotides outside the gene matches: 15. The CDR3 length is 19 residues. In DNA form, the CDR3 reads TGTGCTAGTGGTTTGGTACCCTATGGGCGGGGGGGCCTTGGAGATACGCAGTATTTT. Its translation: CASGLVPYGRGGLGDTQYF.

V gene TRBV5-1 combines with J gene TRBJ1-3; maybe TRBD1 (5 bases). The CDR3 runs 15 residues. The germline gives CDR1 SGHRS, CDR2 YFSETQ. V shed 1 base and J shed 6 bases, with 14 bases lying between them. CDR3 amino acids: CASSLQGREENTIYF. The CDR3 nucleotides read TGCGCCAGCAGCTTGCAGGGTAGGGAGGAAAACACCATATATTTT.

The chain links TRBV19 to TRBJ1-1, with D possibly matching TRBD1 (5 bases). The CDR3 covers 15 residues. Deletions cut 3 bases from V and 4 bases from J, with 15 bases between. CDR1 is LNHDA, CDR2 SQIVND, per germline (reference sequence). The DNA of the CDR3 is TGTGCCAGTAGTATTGGGGGGGGAAGGATCACTGAAGCTTTCTTT. Translation: CASSIGGGRITEAFF.

The rearrangement links TRBV7-9 to TRBJ2-7, with D hard to call. The CDR3 is made up of 14 amino acids. The V gene lost 8 bases and the J gene lost 3 bases, with 17 bases spanning the gap. CDR1 and CDR2 from the germline V gene are SEHNR and FQNEAQ (reference sequence). CDR3 nucleotide sequence: TGTGCCAGCGTTCAGGCGAATACCCGCTACGAGCAGTACTTC. This codes for CASVQANTRYEQYF.

Comments on this clone: One end of the junction varies from germline; a read error may be responsible. This chain links TRBV5-6 with TRBJ1-3; D is perhaps TRBD1 (6 bases). Germline lookup yields CDR1 SGHDT and CDR2 YYEEEE. The CDR3 is made up of 12 amino acids. The CDR3: CASSFTQGSLIF. CDR3 in DNA: TGTGCCAGCAGCTTTACACAGGGTTCTCTTATTTTT.